This T cell receptor (beta chain) originates from a study of T-cell memory formation after mild COVID-19. Using its own MiXCR run on the 5' RACE reads, TCRdb lists one record per CDR3 protein. The sample holds 6,000 to 9,500 distinct CDR3 sequences; 30% to 40% are singletons and the top ten take 45% to 70%. The specimen was PBMCs or a T cell subset sorted from them (not recorded which). The sequence came from an adult woman who had mild COVID-19 (a few samples of this study predate the infection). Cell type and time point are not known.

The CDR3 nucleotides are TGTGCCAGCAGCAGCACGGGCAATGAGCAGTTCTTC. Residues: CASSSTGNEQFF. The J gene is TRBJ2-1, the V gene TRBV7-2, with D hard to call. CDR1 SGHTA and CDR2 FQGNSA come from the germline V gene. The V gene lost 5 bases and the J gene lost 6 bases, with 8 bases spanning the gap. The CDR3 is 12 amino acids.